These 13 T cell receptor beta chains originate from one sample sequenced in a study of blood T cells in healthy people across ages. Together with a sample-barcoded 5' primer, a J-beta primer mix was included in a second PCR lasting roughly 6 to 12 cycles. TCRdb reprocessed the 5' RACE reads via MiXCR and lists one record per CDR3 protein. The sample contains roughly 2 million distinct CDR3 sequences, roughly 49% of which appear only once. The sequencing input was blood. The receptor source for this set is a woman between 40 and 50 years old in good health.

The V and J genes are TRBV6-5 and TRBJ2-1; tentatively, D is TRBD2 (5 bases). V lost 6 bases, J lost 0 bases, and 9 bases lay in between. CDR3 size: 14 residues. CDR1 is MNHEY and CDR2 is SVGAGI in the germline V gene. CDR3 region: CASRAEDSYNEQFF. Here the CDR3 DNA reads TGTGCCAGCAGGGCGGAGGACTCCTACAATGAGCAGTTCTTC.

CDR3 bases: TGCGCCAGCAGCCAAGATCCCGGCAGCCCTGGGTCAGAGACCCAGTACTTC. This gives the protein CASSQDPGSPGSETQYF. V and J are TRBV4-3 and TRBJ2-5, with D unclear. The V gene's germline CDR1 is LGHNA and CDR2 YSLEER. Between the trimmed V and J ends, which lost 0 bases and 4 bases, there was a span of 18 bases. CDR3 length equals 17 residues.

This clonotype was recorded a few times. The rearrangement uses TRBV2 and TRBJ2-5, with D unclear. Germline-derived CDR1 and CDR2 are SNHLY and FYNNEI. The CDR3 is 10 amino acids. Trimming left V 0 bases short and J 7 bases short, with 0 bases between. This CDR3 is CASSEATQYF. CDR3 nucleotide sequence: TGTGCCAGCAGTGAAGCGACCCAGTACTTC.

The chain joins TRBV3-1 to TRBJ1-2; D gene uncertain. CDR3 length: 12 amino acids. The germline V gene encodes CDR1 LGHDT and CDR2 YNNKEL (reference sequence). The ends were cut back, 2 bases at V and 3 bases at J, with 4 bases in the middle. The CDR3 DNA reads TGTGCCAGCAGCCAACTACACTATGGCTACACCTTC. This encodes CASSQLHYGYTF.

The table lists this clonotype with a count of one. Being one base from a much bigger clone, this may be a read error. The chain joins TRBV7-2 to TRBJ2-5; TRBD1 is a possible D gene (5 bases). The CDR3 covers 15 residues. V gave up 7 bases and J gave up 11 bases, with 26 bases separating them. CDR1 is SGHTA and CDR2 is FQGNSA in the germline V gene. CDR3 sequence (DNA): TGTGCCAGCACCCCAATCAGGGCGTCGGTCAATGAGCAGTACTTC. Translation: CASTPIRASVNEQYF. The complete variable domain, with remaining parts taken from reference TRBV7-2 and TRBJ2-5, reads GAGVSQSPSNKVTEKGKDVELRCDPISGHTALYWYRQSLGQGLEFLIYFQGNSAPDKSGLPSDRFSAERTGGSVSTLTIQRTQQEDSAVYLCASTPIRASVNEQYFGPGTRLLVL.

This clonotype was observed a few times. The chain has TRBV20-1 and TRBJ2-5; TRBD1 agrees at 7 bases. Germline lookup yields CDR1 DFQATT and CDR2 SNEGSKA (reference sequence). The CDR3 is 11 residues long. The V and J ends lost 6 bases and 11 bases, in that order; junction bases with no gene match: 9. This CDR3 is CSATGTVGQYF. The CDR3 coding sequence is TGCAGTGCGACCGGGACAGTAGGGCAGTACTTC.

This clonotype was observed at least ten times. This chain joins TRBV29-1 and TRBJ2-4; D is uncertain. This CDR3 is built from 12 residues. Germline V gene sequence: CDR1 SQVTM, CDR2 ANQGSEA. With 3 bases removed from V and 0 bases from J, the gap between germline ends came to 3 bases. CDR3 amino acids: CSVDIAKNIQYF. As DNA, the CDR3 is TGCAGCGTTGATATAGCCAAAAACATTCAGTACTTC.

The rearrangement joins TRBV27 to TRBJ2-3; 12 bases agree with TRBD2. Germline lookup yields CDR1 MNHEY and CDR2 SMNVEV (reference sequence). Unmatched junction bases numbered 11, after V lost 5 bases and J lost 2 bases. This CDR3 comprises 18 residues. For the CDR3, the DNA is TGTGCCAGCAGTCCAGCTCTAGCGGGGGGGCTCTACACAGATACGCAGTATTTT. Its translation: CASSPALAGGLYTDTQYF.

The V call is TRBV27, the J call TRBJ2-5, with 8 bases lining up with TRBD1. Trimming took 6 bases from V and 5 from J; bases not matched to a gene: 11. The germline V gene has CDR1 MNHEY and CDR2 SMNVEV (reference sequence). The length of the CDR3 is 15 residues. This chain's CDR3 is CASRQPGQGGETQYF. In DNA, the CDR3 is TGTGCCAGCAGACAACCCGGACAGGGCGGGGAGACCCAGTACTTC.

This chain connects TRBV2 to TRBJ1-6, with D unclear. Germline assignment: CDR1 SNHLY and CDR2 FYNNEI. CDR3 length: 13 amino acids. Trimming stripped 4 bases from V and 9 bases from J, with 10 bases between. CDR3 region: CASSVSGLSPLHF. CDR3 DNA sequence: TGTGCCAGCAGTGTTTCGGGCCTTTCACCCCTCCACTTT.

The chain combines TRBV7-2 with TRBJ2-5; D remains ambiguous. CDR1 is SGHTA, CDR2 FQGNSA, per germline. CDR3 length equals 14 residues. With 5 bases removed from V and 2 bases from J, the gap between germline ends came to 12 bases. DNA of the CDR3: TGTGCCAGCAGCCCTGGGATCACACAAGAGACCCAGTACTTC. Its translation: CASSPGITQETQYF.

The rearrangement links TRBV7-2 to TRBJ2-7; D may be TRBD1 (5 bases). Trimming removed 5 bases at V and 0 bases at J, with 17 bases between. This CDR3 has 16 amino acids. Germline CDR1 reads SGHTA; CDR2 reads FQGNSA. The CDR3: CASSPVPTAISYEQYF. CDR3 DNA sequence: TGTGCCAGCAGCCCCGTTCCGACAGCAATCTCCTACGAGCAGTACTTC.

This clonotype was observed a handful of times. This chain uses TRBV27 with TRBJ2-3, with TRBD2 matching 11 bases. V trimming: 9 bases; J trimming: 2 bases; junction bases outside the gene matches: 13. Looked up from germline, CDR1 is MNHEY and CDR2 is SMNVEV (reference sequence). There are 17 residues in the CDR3. CDR3 DNA: TGTGCCAGTAGGCCGATTCCTAGCGGGGGGCCCACAGATACGCAGTATTTT. Protein product: CASRPIPSGGPTDTQYF.